One sample yielded the 21 T cell receptor beta chains listed below, sequenced in a study of T cell changes during pregnancy in multiple sclerosis. The repertoire was sequenced with immunoSEQ multiplex PCR; TCRdb's copy has only in-frame clones and lacks some. The sample has under 40,000 clones; approximately 91% are singletons. Here the sequenced sample was CD4+ T cells from peripheral blood mononuclear cells, taken in the second trimester of pregnancy. These receptors were collected from a female donor with multiple sclerosis, enrolled in a pregnancy study.

This clone was detected once. V usage is TRBV11-2 and J usage is TRBJ2-5; 13 positions match TRBD2. Germline V gene data show CDR1 as SGHAT and CDR2 as FQNNGV. The CDR3 runs to 20 residues. The junction had 10 bases not matched to a gene; V was cut back by 0 bases and J by 0 bases. DNA for the CDR3: TGTGCCAGCAGCTTAGAGAGGGGACTAGCGGGGCGGAAAAACCAAGAGACCCAGTACTTC. Residues: CASSLERGLAGRKNQETQYF. The whole variable domain, remainder taken from reference TRBV11-2 and TRBJ2-5, is EAGVAQSPRYKIIEKRQSVAFWCNPISGHATLYWYQQILGQGPKLLIQFQNNGVVDDSQLPKDRFSAERLKGVDSTLKIQPAKLEDSAVYLCASSLERGLAGRKNQETQYFGPGTRLLVL.

V gene TRBV9 combines with J gene TRBJ1-2; D gene ambiguous. CDR3 length equals 12 residues. Germline V gene sequence: CDR1 SGDLS, CDR2 YYNGEE. Trimming removed 0 bases at V and 4 bases at J, with 4 bases between. The chain's CDR3 is CASSVAGYGYTF. The CDR3 DNA is TGTGCCAGCAGCGTAGCCGGCTATGGCTACACCTTC.

The chain recombines TRBV25-1 with TRBJ2-7; tentatively, D is TRBD1 (5 bases). This CDR3 has 13 residues. The ends were cut back, 5 bases at V and 1 base at J, with 9 bases in the middle. The germline gives CDR1 MGHDK, CDR2 SYGVNS. As DNA, the CDR3 is TGTGCCAGCAGTTACAGGCAGTCCTACGAGCAGTACTTC. As protein: CASSYRQSYEQYF.

The chain uses TRBV19 and TRBJ2-1; 12 nucleotides agree with TRBD2. In germline, CDR1 is LNHDA, CDR2 SQIVND (reference sequence). V shed 1 base, J shed 0 bases, and the junction held 4 bases outside the gene matches. This CDR3 comprises 18 residues. The CDR3 loop is CASSIGTSGKSSYNEQFF. CDR3 nucleotide sequence: TGTGCCAGTAGTATAGGGACTAGCGGGAAGAGCTCCTACAATGAGCAGTTCTTC.

The gene calls are TRBV7-2 and TRBJ1-5; D is unclear. With 5 bases removed from V and 7 bases from J, the gap between germline ends came to 15 bases. CDR1 is SGHTA, CDR2 FQGNSA, per germline. The CDR3 spans 14 residues. CDR3 in DNA: TGTGCCAGCAGCCCACACACGGGCGGGCAGCCCCAGCATTTT. Translated, it gives CASSPHTGGQPQHF.

J is TRBJ2-1 and V is TRBV11-3, with D perhaps matching TRBD2 (6 bases). The CDR3 has 15 amino acids. From germline, CDR1 is SGHNT and CDR2 YENEEA. V was trimmed by 3 bases and J by 0 bases, leaving 9 bases between them. CDR3 nucleotides: TGTGCCAGCAGCTTGGGAGGAAGCTCCTACAATGAGCAGTTCTTC. As protein: CASSLGGSSYNEQFF.

V and J are TRBV29-1 and TRBJ1-2; 11 bases agree with TRBD1. This CDR3 contains 14 residues. Trimming cost V 3 bases and J 4 bases; bases outside gene matches: 4. Germline loops: CDR1 SQVTM, CDR2 ANQGSEA. DNA for the CDR3: TGCAGCGTTGATTTGGGGACAGGGGGCTATGGCTACACCTTC. The encoded protein is CSVDLGTGGYGYTF.

J is TRBJ2-3 and V is TRBV7-9; TRBD2 matches at 7 bases. Germline assignment: CDR1 SEHNR and CDR2 FQNEAQ (reference sequence). V gave up 10 bases and J gave up 2 bases; unmatched junction bases: 3. There are 12 residues in the CDR3. The CDR3 DNA follows: TGTGCCAACGGGGGGACCACAGATACGCAGTATTTT. Protein product: CANGGTTDTQYF.

The V call is TRBV7-3, the J call TRBJ2-3; D not certain. There are 15 residues in the CDR3. Germline CDR1 is SGHTA and CDR2 is FQGTGA. Between the trimmed V and J ends, which lost 5 bases and 3 bases, there was a span of 15 bases. The CDR3 region is CASSLGSAATDTQYF. The CDR3 region has the DNA TGTGCCAGCAGCCTAGGATCGGCAGCTACAGATACGCAGTATTTT. The whole variable domain, remainder taken from reference TRBV7-3 and TRBJ2-3, is GAGVSQTPSNKVTEKGKYVELRCDPISGHTALYWYRQSLGQGPEFLIYFQGTGAADDSGLPNDRFFAVRPEGSVSTLKIQRTERGDSAVYLCASSLGSAATDTQYFGPGTRLTVL.

The rearrangement joins TRBV27 to TRBJ2-3, with a weak D call TRBD2 (5 bases). Germline V gives CDR1 MNHEY, CDR2 SMNVEV (reference sequence). The CDR3 runs 17 residues. The V gene lost 7 bases and the J gene lost 4 bases, with 24 bases spanning the gap. The CDR3: CASKGPAMKSGSDTQYF. The CDR3 nucleotides are TGTGCCAGCAAAGGACCCGCGATGAAGTCGGGGTCAGATACGCAGTATTTT.

This chain joins TRBV7-2 and TRBJ1-3, with 9 bases matching TRBD1. CDR1 is SGHTA, CDR2 FQGNSA, per germline. Trimming at V came to 10 bases and at J to 8 bases, leaving 9 bases not matched to a gene. The CDR3 runs 13 residues. Here the CDR3 reads CATRDRDVDTIYF. The CDR3 DNA reads TGTGCCACCCGGGACAGGGATGTAGACACCATATATTTT. Variable domain in full (rest from reference TRBV7-2 and TRBJ1-3): GAGVSQSPSNKVTEKGKDVELRCDPISGHTALYWYRQSLGQGLEFLIYFQGNSAPDKSGLPSDRFSAERTGGSVSTLTIQRTQQEDSAVYLCATRDRDVDTIYFGEGSWLTVV.

The chain has TRBV29-1 and TRBJ1-5; 8 bases agree with TRBD1. There are 16 residues in the CDR3. Losses at the gene ends were 5 bases for V and 4 bases for J; bases not matched to a gene: 13. Germline V CDR1 and CDR2: SQVTM, ANQGSEA. CDR3 sequence: CSVYPLHWDRNQPQHF. In DNA form, the CDR3 reads TGCAGCGTTTACCCGTTGCATTGGGACAGGAATCAGCCCCAGCATTTT.

The chain links TRBV9 to TRBJ1-3; possibly TRBD1 for D (6 bases). The CDR3 contains 17 residues. Looked up from germline, CDR1 is SGDLS and CDR2 is YYNGEE. Trimming stripped 2 bases from V and 2 bases from J, with 17 bases between. The CDR3 sequence: CASSVRGRGVAGNTIYF. CDR3 in DNA: TGTGCCAGCAGCGTCCGAGGGAGGGGGGTTGCTGGAAACACCATATATTTT.

J is TRBJ1-2 and V is TRBV6-5; 7 positions match TRBD1. Germline loops: CDR1 MNHEY, CDR2 SVGAGI. The CDR3 is 14 residues long. Trimming cost V 2 bases and J 3 bases; bases outside gene matches: 3. The CDR3 region has the DNA TGTGCCAGCAGTTACAGGACAGGCGACTATGGCTACACCTTC. Translated: CASSYRTGDYGYTF.

V and J are TRBV5-5 and TRBJ2-7, with D tentatively TRBD2 (6 bases). This CDR3 spans 16 amino acids. V dropped 0 bases and J dropped 1 base, with 14 bases sitting between them. Germline CDR1 and CDR2: SGHKS and YYEKEE (reference sequence). The CDR3 coding sequence is TGTGCCAGCAGCTTGGTACCGGGCGCGGGATCCTACGAGCAGTACTTC. Protein: CASSLVPGAGSYEQYF.

CDR3 sequence (DNA): TGTGCCGCGAACCAGGGGCTTGATCAGCCCCAGCATTTT. This translates into CAANQGLDQPQHF. V usage is TRBV19 and J usage is TRBJ1-5; maybe TRBD1 (6 bases). The CDR3 is 13 residues long. Germline-derived CDR1 and CDR2 are LNHDA and SQIVND (reference sequence). The V gene lost 11 bases and the J gene lost 5 bases, with 16 bases spanning the gap.

The chain is built from TRBV30 and TRBJ2-7; 10 bases map to TRBD2. The CDR3 is made up of 12 amino acids. Unmatched junction bases numbered 3, after V lost 7 bases and J lost 3 bases. CDR1 and CDR2 (germline): GTSNPN, SVGIG (reference sequence). CDR3 nucleotides: TGTGCCTCGTCTAGCGGGGGCTACGAGCAGTACTTC. Protein: CASSSGGYEQYF.

The chain couples TRBV19 to TRBJ2-5, with 7 nucleotides matching TRBD2. This CDR3 contains 15 residues. CDR1 is LNHDA and CDR2 is SQIVND in the germline V gene (reference sequence). V lost 7 bases to trimming and J lost 3 bases; unmatched junction nucleotides: 11. CDR3 protein: CASTFRGGSKETQYF. Here the CDR3 DNA reads TGTGCCAGTACTTTTCGAGGCGGGAGTAAAGAGACCCAGTACTTC.

J is TRBJ1-1 and V is TRBV15; D gene unclear. The germline V gene has CDR1 LNHNV and CDR2 YYDKDF (reference sequence). This CDR3 contains 16 residues. With 4 bases removed from V and 3 bases from J, the gap between germline ends came to 18 bases. CDR3: CATSTPSVRADTEAFF. CDR3 sequence (DNA): TGTGCCACCAGCACTCCTTCAGTTCGAGCGGACACTGAAGCTTTCTTT.

The rearrangement uses TRBV6-5 and TRBJ2-2; the match to TRBD2 covers 11 bases. Unmatched junction bases numbered 5, after V lost 6 bases and J lost 5 bases. The CDR3 is made up of 15 amino acids. Germline V CDR1 and CDR2: MNHEY, SVGAGI. The CDR3 coding sequence is TGTGCCAGCAGCAAACTAGCGGGAGAAACCGGGGAGCTGTTTTTT. Protein product: CASSKLAGETGELFF.

The chain uses TRBV5-1 and TRBJ2-7; 8 bases fit TRBD2. Germline V gives CDR1 SGHRS, CDR2 YFSETQ. This CDR3 has 15 amino acids. The J segment lost 4 bases and the V segment lost 1 base, leaving 7 bases of the junction unmatched. CDR3 sequence reads: CASSLSTSGPYEQYF. The CDR3 bases are TGCGCCAGCAGCTTGTCTACTAGCGGTCCTTACGAGCAGTACTTC. The variable domain in full, completed from reference TRBV5-1 and TRBJ2-7, reads KAGVTQTPRYLIKTRGQQVTLSCSPISGHRSVSWYQQTPGQGLQFLFEYFSETQRNKGNFPGRFSGRQFSNSRSEMNVSTLELGDSALYLCASSLSTSGPYEQYFGPGTRLTVT.